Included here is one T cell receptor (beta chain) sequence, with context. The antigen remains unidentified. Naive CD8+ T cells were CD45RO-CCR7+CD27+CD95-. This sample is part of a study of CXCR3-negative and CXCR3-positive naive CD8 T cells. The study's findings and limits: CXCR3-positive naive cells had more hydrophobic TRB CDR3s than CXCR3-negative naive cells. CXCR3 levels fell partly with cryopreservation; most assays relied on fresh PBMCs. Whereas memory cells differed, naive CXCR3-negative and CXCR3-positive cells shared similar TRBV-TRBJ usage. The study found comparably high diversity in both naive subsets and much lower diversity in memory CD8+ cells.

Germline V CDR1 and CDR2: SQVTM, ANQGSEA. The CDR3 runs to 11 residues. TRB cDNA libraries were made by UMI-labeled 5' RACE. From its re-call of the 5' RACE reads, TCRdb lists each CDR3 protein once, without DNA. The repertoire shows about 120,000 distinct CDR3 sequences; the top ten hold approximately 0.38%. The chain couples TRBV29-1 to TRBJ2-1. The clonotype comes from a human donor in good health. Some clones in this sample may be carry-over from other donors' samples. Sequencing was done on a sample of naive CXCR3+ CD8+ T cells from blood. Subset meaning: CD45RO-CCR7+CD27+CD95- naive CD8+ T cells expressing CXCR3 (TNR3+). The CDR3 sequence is CSVESSNEQFF.